Detailed here is one TCR beta chain. Authors' methods: Amplification with reference gene primers provided the estimates of nucleated cell counts. The table came from immunoSEQ multiplex PCR; TCRdb's copy has only in-frame clones and leaves some out. That table is the source of V, J and clone size, and D and trimming were worked out from the DNA. The table records about 150,000 clones, about 86% of them present only once. The CDR3 is 15 amino acids. Germline-derived CDR1 and CDR2 are SEHNR and FQNEAQ (reference sequence). V gave up 6 bases and J gave up 2 bases; unmatched junction bases: 9. This entry is derived from a study of blood T cell repertoires in COVID-19. Study-level background: T cells, B-cell-depleted T cells, or PBMCs provided the cDNA or gDNA that served as material.

The rearrangement links TRBV7-9 to TRBJ1-2, with 7 bases aligning to TRBD1. The TCR originated in a woman aged 55-69 years with acute or convalescent COVID-19. Sequencing was done on a sample of peripheral blood. CDR3 sequence: CASSPGTAENYGYTF. CDR3 in DNA: TGTGCCAGCAGTCCTGGGACAGCAGAGAACTATGGCTACACCTTC. Complete variable domain (other parts from reference TRBV7-9 and TRBJ1-2): DTGVSQNPRHKITKRGQNVTFRCDPISEHNRLYWYRQTLGQGPEFLTYFQNEAQLEKSRLLSDRFSAERPKGSFSTLEIQRTEQGDSAMYLCASSPGTAENYGYTFGSGTRLTVV.